This is a list of T cell receptor beta chains from one sample in a study of T cell responses to AZD1222 COVID-19 vaccine. Assay: immunoSEQ multiplex PCR; the TCRdb copy retains only in-frame clones and omits some. Here the sample spans 150,000 or so clones, around 86% being singletons. The specimen was peripheral blood, collected 28 days after the second AZD1222 dose. These receptor sequences come from an adult who received the AZD1222 COVID-19 vaccine. The CDR3 runs from the conserved cysteine through the conserved F or W. Each record gives: V gene, CDR3 protein.

V gene: TRBV21-1; CDR3 protein: CASRCGVLSGYTF
V gene: TRBV18; CDR3 protein: CASSLRQGDEKLFF
V gene: TRBV19; CDR3 protein: CASSPSSGRGYEQYF
V gene: TRBV9; CDR3 protein: CASSVAITVDYGYTF
V gene: TRBV7-2; CDR3 protein: CASSQSTANTGELFF
V gene: TRBV14; CDR3 protein: CASSLQSRNTEAFF
V gene: TRBV5-6; CDR3 protein: CASSLVDRGSYGYTF
V gene: TRBV28; CDR3 protein: CASSSPGTISYEQYF
V gene: TRBV12-3/TRBV12-4; CDR3 protein: CASGLRVAGELFF
V gene: TRBV10-3; CDR3 protein: CAISESGNSPLHF
V gene: TRBV18; CDR3 protein: CASSLNPTGRNQPQHF
V gene: TRBV6-6; CDR3 protein: CASSPGQGWNTEAFF
V gene: TRBV7-2; CDR3 protein: CASSSRRGGVGETQYF
V gene: TRBV27; CDR3 protein: CASSLSTRGKGPPLHF
V gene: TRBV18; CDR3 protein: CASSPINQETQYF
V gene: TRBV6-2/TRBV6-3; CDR3 protein: CASSYGPGGYQETQYF
V gene: TRBV9; CDR3 protein: CASSLGPSGETQYF
V gene: TRBV28; CDR3 protein: CASRGQSHTEAFF
V gene: TRBV7-7; CDR3 protein: CASSPGPVGGETQYF
V gene: TRBV6-2/TRBV6-3; CDR3 protein: CASSPGAFRGTEAFF